Listed below are T cell receptor beta chains from one sample, sequenced in a study of spatial heterogeneity in lung cancer. TCRdb processed the 5' RACE reads anew with MiXCR; each CDR3 protein has one entry. In the table there are about 120,000 distinct CDR3 sequences, 12% of which are singletons. Source: PBMCs, taken at follow-up. The receptors here all came from a male donor with early-stage non-small cell lung cancer. The CDR3 runs from the conserved cysteine through the conserved F or W. Each record gives: CDR3 DNA, CDR3 protein, V gene, D gene, clone size, J gene. A D gene is named only where the DNA matches it firmly. Size is stated for part of the rows, as once, few or many counts, or as a class when the clone is expanded.

TGTGCCAGCATCAGGACAGGGAAGGAGACCCAGTACTTC	CASIRTGKETQYF	TRBV7-9	TRBD1	.	TRBJ2-5
TGTGCCAGCCGAGCCGGGTCCGGGGACAGGGGATATCAGCCCCAGCATTTT	CASRAGSGDRGYQPQHF	TRBV28	TRBD1	few	TRBJ1-5
TGCGCCAGCAGCCAAACCGTACAAGAGACCCAGTACTTC	CASSQTVQETQYF	TRBV4-1	.	many	TRBJ2-5
TGTGCCAGCAGCCAAGGAAGACAGGGCCATAGGCAGTACTTC	CASSQGRQGHRQYF	TRBV4-2	TRBD1	many	TRBJ2-7
TGCAGTGCTAGTACAGGCCTTAGCTCCTACAATGAGCAGTTCTTC	CSASTGLSSYNEQFF	TRBV20-1	.	many	TRBJ2-1
TGTGCCAGCACGGGTAGCGGGGGGGCCATAGATACGCAGTATTTT	CASTGSGGAIDTQYF	TRBV7-8	TRBD2	many	TRBJ2-3
TGTGCCAGCAGCCAAGACCCCGCAGCAGTAAGCTCCTACAATGAGCAGTTCTTC	CASSQDPAAVSSYNEQFF	TRBV3-1	.	few	TRBJ2-1
TGTGCCAGCAGCAGTCAAAGCAGGAGAGCTTTCTTT	CASSSQSRRAFF	TRBV7-9	.	many	TRBJ1-1
TGCAGTGCTAGAGATTTAAAAGGTTATAATTCACCCCTCCACTTT	CSARDLKGYNSPLHF	TRBV20-1	.	few	TRBJ1-6
TGTGCCAGCAGCCCCGCCGGGACAGGGGACTATGGCTACACCTTC	CASSPAGTGDYGYTF	TRBV4-2	TRBD1	many	TRBJ1-2
TGTGCCAGCAGCCAAGCAGGGGGAAGCAATCAGCCCCAGCATTTT	CASSQAGGSNQPQHF	TRBV3-1	TRBD1	.	TRBJ1-5
TGTGCCAGCAGTTACTTTCCCGACCCACCGGCGACCCAGTACTTC	CASSYFPDPPATQYF	TRBV6-2/TRBV6-3	.	.	TRBJ2-5
TGTGCCAGCAGTTGGGACAGGAGCAATCAGCCCCAGCATTTT	CASSWDRSNQPQHF	TRBV28	TRBD1	medium-sized	TRBJ1-5
TGTGCCAGCAGCTCCCAGCGGGGGGGCCGAGAGACCCAGTACTTC	CASSSQRGGRETQYF	TRBV27	TRBD2	.	TRBJ2-5
TGCGCCAGCAGTCCCGACAAAAGGGATTCACCCCTCCACTTT	CASSPDKRDSPLHF	TRBV5-1	.	many	TRBJ1-6
TGCGCCAGCAGCCAAGATGAGGGGCGGACAACCTACGAGCAGTACTTC	CASSQDEGRTTYEQYF	TRBV4-3	.	.	TRBJ2-7
TGTGCCATCAGTGCTGGGACAGGGGCTACCGGGGAGCTGTTTTTT	CAISAGTGATGELFF	TRBV10-3	TRBD1	.	TRBJ2-2
TGTGCCAGCAGTTCCACAACCAGGGTGCTCCTCCACTTT	CASSSTTRVLLHF	TRBV12-3/TRBV12-4	.	many	TRBJ1-6
TGTGCCAGCAGTTCGACTAGCGGGAGCTCCTACAATGAGCAGTTCTTC	CASSSTSGSSYNEQFF	TRBV28	TRBD2	.	TRBJ2-1
TGTGCCAGCAGCGTAGGAGAAGCGGGGGGGCAGGATACGCAGTATTTT	CASSVGEAGGQDTQYF	TRBV9	TRBD2	many	TRBJ2-3
TGTGCCAGCAGTGAATTTTGGGGGCTGAATGAAAAACTGTTTTTT	CASSEFWGLNEKLFF	TRBV25-1	.	.	TRBJ1-4
TGTGCCAGCTCACCACGGGGTTCTCAGCCCCAGCATTTT	CASSPRGSQPQHF	TRBV18	.	many	TRBJ1-5
TGTGCCAGCAGCTTCGACAGGAACTATGGCTACACCTTC	CASSFDRNYGYTF	TRBV7-8	.	few	TRBJ1-2
TGCGCCAGCAGCGACAGGACAGGGGGCGTCGGGGAGCTGTTTTTT	CASSDRTGGVGELFF	TRBV4-1	TRBD1	many	TRBJ2-2
TGTGCCAGCAGCTTAGGGGCTAGCGGATCCTACGAGCAGTACTTC	CASSLGASGSYEQYF	TRBV11-1	TRBD2	.	TRBJ2-7
TGCGCCAGCAGCTTGGACGGGGGCGGGTCTGAAGCTTTCTTT	CASSLDGGGSEAFF	TRBV5-1	.	many	TRBJ1-1
TGTGCCAGCAGCCAAGATAGGAACTCCTACGAGCAGTACTTC	CASSQDRNSYEQYF	TRBV3-1	.	many	TRBJ2-7
TGCGCCAGCAGCAGAGGTATGACTAGCTTTCTCGAGCAGTACTTC	CASSRGMTSFLEQYF	TRBV4-1	TRBD2	few	TRBJ2-7
TGTGCCAGCAGTTACTCGAGAACCCGGGACGTTCAAAAGGGACCCCAGCATTTT	CASSYSRTRDVQKGPQHF	TRBV6-2/TRBV6-3	.	many	TRBJ1-5
TGTGCCAGCAGCCCCTCTAGCGGGGGGGCAAGTGAGCAGTTCTTC	CASSPSSGGASEQFF	TRBV7-3	TRBD2	.	TRBJ2-1
TGCAGTGCCACCTTGACTAGCGGGGCGAGCACAGATACGCAGTATTTT	CSATLTSGASTDTQYF	TRBV20-1	TRBD2	.	TRBJ2-3
TGTGCCAGCAGTTTAGGCCGGGACAGCCACTATGGCTACACCTTC	CASSLGRDSHYGYTF	TRBV12-3/TRBV12-4	TRBD1	.	TRBJ1-2
TGTGCCAGCAGTTTATCCCCAGGGCAGCCCCAGCATTTT	CASSLSPGQPQHF	TRBV12-3/TRBV12-4	.	many	TRBJ1-5
TGTGCCAGCAGCCTACAAACCGGGGACGTGAATTCCTACACCTTC	CASSLQTGDVNSYTF	TRBV7-3	.	few	TRBJ1-2
TGTGCCTGGAGAGCGGGGGCCCCGGATACGCAGTATTTT	CAWRAGAPDTQYF	TRBV30	TRBD2	few	TRBJ2-3
TGCAGTGCTAGACAACAGGTTAGCTCCTACGAGCAGTACTTC	CSARQQVSSYEQYF	TRBV20-1	.	many	TRBJ2-7
TGCGCCAGCAGCTTGGGGGCCGGACAGGGAACGTACGAGCAGTACTTC	CASSLGAGQGTYEQYF	TRBV5-1	TRBD1	.	TRBJ2-7
TGTGCCAGCAGTTCCTTACGAAGCCGGGACAGGAACACTGAAGCTTTCTTT	CASSSLRSRDRNTEAFF	TRBV28	TRBD1	few	TRBJ1-1
TGTGCCAGCAGCTTTGTAGGGGACATCCACTCTGGGGCCAACGTCCTGACTTTC	CASSFVGDIHSGANVLTF	TRBV7-8	.	many	TRBJ2-6
TGTGCCAGCAGTTTCTTCGGGGGCACAGATACGCAGTATTTT	CASSFFGGTDTQYF	TRBV28	.	many	TRBJ2-3
TGTGCCAGCAGCTTATTCCGTAGCGAAAATACGCAGTATTTT	CASSLFRSENTQYF	TRBV7-2	.	.	TRBJ2-3
TGTGCCAGCAACCCGGGGGGAGGAGGGGAGCAGTACTTC	CASNPGGGGEQYF	TRBV6-5	TRBD2	.	TRBJ2-7
TGCAGCGTTGGACAGCTTCGGGATACGCAGTATTTT	CSVGQLRDTQYF	TRBV29-1	.	many	TRBJ2-3
TGCAGCGTCTCGGGTGGCGACAGTCTCTACGAGCAGTACTTC	CSVSGGDSLYEQYF	TRBV29-1	.	few	TRBJ2-7